This TCR beta chain was sequenced for a study of blood T cell repertoires in COVID-19. Original data processing: Reference gene primer amplification gave nucleated cell count estimates. Assay: immunoSEQ multiplex PCR; the TCRdb copy retains only in-frame clones and omits some. V and J calls and clone size follow that table, whereas D and trimming were derived from the DNA. The sample includes approximately 210,000 clones, 82% of them seen just once. CDR1 SGHRS and CDR2 YFSETQ come from the germline V gene. The ends lost 3 bases at V and 2 bases at J; junction bases unmatched: 12. The CDR3 totals 18 residues. Participants, about 18 to 89 years old, spanned approximately 25 US areas. Donors were grouped by their self-reported clinical history. Either two negative PCRs, clearance, or symptom resolution qualified Cohort 3 donors as recovered.

Sequencing used PBMCs or T cells enriched from blood (not recorded which). This clonotype was obtained from a man aged 40-55 years who had recovered from COVID-19. The V call is TRBV5-1, the J call TRBJ2-1, with 9 bases identical to TRBD2. Here the CDR3 DNA reads TGCGCCAGCAGCTCACACCCGGCGGGAGGGGACACCTACAATGAGCAGTTCTTC. This translates into CASSSHPAGGDTYNEQFF.